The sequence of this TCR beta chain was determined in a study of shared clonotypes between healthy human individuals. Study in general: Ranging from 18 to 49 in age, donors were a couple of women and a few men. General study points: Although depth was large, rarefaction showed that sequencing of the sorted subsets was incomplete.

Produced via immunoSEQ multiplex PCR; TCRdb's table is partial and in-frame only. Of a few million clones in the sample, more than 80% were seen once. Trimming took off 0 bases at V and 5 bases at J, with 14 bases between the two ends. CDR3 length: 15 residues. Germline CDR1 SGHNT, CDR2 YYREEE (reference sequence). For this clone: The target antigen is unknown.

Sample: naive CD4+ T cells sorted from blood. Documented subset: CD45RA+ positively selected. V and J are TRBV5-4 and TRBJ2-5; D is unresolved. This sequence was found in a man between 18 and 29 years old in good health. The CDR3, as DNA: TGTGCCAGCAGCTTGGGAGGAGTACTGGGTGAGACCCAGTACTTC. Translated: CASSLGGVLGETQYF. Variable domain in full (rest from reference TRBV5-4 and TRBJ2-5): ETGVTQSPTHLIKTRGQQVTLRCSSQSGHNTVSWYQQALGQGPQFIFQYYREEENGRGNFPPRFSGLQFPNYSSELNVNALELDDSALYLCASSLGGVLGETQYFGPGTRLLVL.